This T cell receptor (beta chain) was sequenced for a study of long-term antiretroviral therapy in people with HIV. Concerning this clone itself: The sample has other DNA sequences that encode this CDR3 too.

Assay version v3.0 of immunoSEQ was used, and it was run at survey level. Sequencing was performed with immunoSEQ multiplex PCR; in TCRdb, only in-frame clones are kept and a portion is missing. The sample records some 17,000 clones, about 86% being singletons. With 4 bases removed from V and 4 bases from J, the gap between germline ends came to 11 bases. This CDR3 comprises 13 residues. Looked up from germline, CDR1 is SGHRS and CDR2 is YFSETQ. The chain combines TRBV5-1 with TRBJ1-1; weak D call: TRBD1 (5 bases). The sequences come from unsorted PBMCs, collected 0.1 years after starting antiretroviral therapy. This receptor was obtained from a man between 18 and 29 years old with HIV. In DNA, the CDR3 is TGCGCCAGCAGCCTTGGGGGAAGCACTGAAGCTTTCTTT. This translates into CASSLGGSTEAFF.